A single sample gave rise to the 32 T cell receptor beta chains below, sequenced in a study of post-analysis software for immune sequencing data. cDNA libraries of TCR beta carried unique molecular identifiers. TCRdb reanalysed the PCR reads using MiXCR and keeps one entry per CDR3 protein. The sample yields hundreds of thousands of distinct CDR3 sequences, 30% to 45% seen once. Their antigens remain unidentified. Study results and caveats: Controls had lower frequencies than patients of a few TRBV segments, which included TRBV5-6, TRBV5-1 and TRBV20-1.

The sample comprised blood. The receptors were gathered from a girl aged 10 to 17 with multiple sclerosis.

The genes are TRBV20-1 and TRBJ2-7; D not certain. Trimming took off 2 bases at V and 0 bases at J, with 20 bases between the two ends. CDR3 length: 17 residues. CDR1 and CDR2 from the germline V gene are DFQATT and SNEGSKA (reference sequence). The CDR3 loop is CSARPDGLQSGSYEQYF. In nucleotides, the CDR3 is TGCAGTGCTAGACCCGATGGGCTGCAATCCGGCTCCTACGAGCAGTACTTC.

V gene TRBV20-1 combines with J gene TRBJ2-3, with D maybe TRBD2 (6 bases). The germline gives CDR1 DFQATT, CDR2 SNEGSKA (reference sequence). V was pared by 6 bases and J by 0 bases, with 10 bases between. This CDR3 has 13 residues. CDR3 DNA sequence: TGCAGTGCCTCCGGGACTAGCACAGATACGCAGTATTTT. Amino acid sequence: CSASGTSTDTQYF.

J is TRBJ1-1 and V is TRBV27; D gene ambiguous. V lost 5 bases, J lost 2 bases, and 27 bases lay in between. Germline V gene sequence: CDR1 MNHEY, CDR2 SMNVEV (reference sequence). CDR3 length: 19 amino acids. CDR3 region: CASSLIPSFSTALNTEAFF. In DNA form, the CDR3 reads TGTGCCAGCAGTCTTATCCCCTCCTTTTCCACAGCACTCAACACTGAAGCTTTCTTT.

The V call is TRBV20-1, the J call TRBJ1-4, with TRBD1 matching 8 bases. The CDR3 has 16 residues. CDR1 is DFQATT and CDR2 is SNEGSKA in the germline V gene (reference sequence). The V gene end was trimmed by 1 base and the J gene end by 4 bases; junction bases not matched to a gene: 8. The CDR3 DNA sequence: TGCAGTGCTAGAGTTCCCCCAGGGGGCGGTAATGAAAAACTGTTTTTT. Protein product: CSARVPPGGGNEKLFF.

This clonotype turned up a few times. This rearrangement joins TRBV18 to TRBJ1-1; D unresolved. This CDR3 is built from 15 residues. Between the trimmed V and J ends, which lost 3 bases and 4 bases, there was a span of 15 bases. Germline CDR1 is KGHSH and CDR2 is LQKENI. The CDR3 protein is CASSPAASEGTEAFF. As DNA, the CDR3 is TGTGCCAGCTCACCGGCAGCCTCGGAGGGCACTGAAGCTTTCTTT.

This clonotype was found once. This chain joins TRBV25-1 and TRBJ1-5; perhaps TRBD1 as D (5 bases). This CDR3 region has 15 residues. Germline V gene lookup returns CDR1 MGHDK and CDR2 SYGVNS. V was clipped by 4 bases and J by 6 bases, with 16 bases between them. DNA for the CDR3: TGTGCCAGCAGTGGCCCCGGGGCAGGTATTCAGCCCCAGCATTTT. Translating it yields CASSGPGAGIQPQHF.

The J gene is TRBJ1-1, the V gene TRBV4-2; no clear D. CDR1 and CDR2 (germline): LGHNA, YNFKEQ. The CDR3 is 12 residues long. V gave up 4 bases and J gave up 8 bases, with 11 bases separating them. Written as DNA, the CDR3 is TGTGCCAGCAGCCCAACGGACCGGGAAGCTTTCTTT. This translates into CASSPTDREAFF.

The table lists this clonotype with many counts. The CDR3 protein is CSARDPASGGIDEQFF. For the CDR3, the DNA is TGCAGTGCTAGAGATCCGGCTAGCGGGGGGATAGATGAGCAGTTCTTC. The V and J genes are TRBV20-1 and TRBJ2-1; TRBD2 agrees at 11 bases. Germline loops: CDR1 DFQATT, CDR2 SNEGSKA (reference sequence). The CDR3 loop spans 16 amino acids. With 0 bases clipped from V and 8 bases from J, the junction kept 9 bases outside the gene matches.

This clonotype has a handful of counts. The chain combines TRBV30 with TRBJ2-3, with D tentatively TRBD2 (5 bases). The ends were cut back, 3 bases at V and 1 base at J, with 14 bases in the middle. In germline, CDR1 is GTSNPN, CDR2 SVGIG (reference sequence). The CDR3 contains 15 residues. CDR3 residues: CAWRDLSVRTDTQYF. The CDR3 DNA reads TGTGCCTGGAGGGACCTTAGCGTTCGCACAGATACGCAGTATTTT.

This clonotype showed up just a few times. The chain employs TRBV12-3 or TRBV12-4 and TRBJ1-2; the D gene is possibly TRBD1 (6 bases). This CDR3 has 11 residues. Trimming removed 8 bases from V and 7 bases from J, with 11 bases in between. Here the CDR3 reads CASRIRGGYTF. The CDR3 region has the DNA TGTGCCAGCCGAATCAGGGGTGGCTACACCTTC.

This clonotype was seen more than once but under ten times. V is TRBV12-5 and J is TRBJ2-7; a possible D gene is TRBD2 (5 bases). The germline V and J ends were trimmed by 0 bases and 0 bases, with 12 bases remaining between them. The V gene's germline CDR1 is LGHNT and CDR2 FRNRAP. The CDR3 has 16 residues. This chain's CDR3 is CASGLVHPGSSYEQYF. CDR3 in DNA: TGTGCTAGTGGTTTGGTACATCCGGGGAGCTCCTACGAGCAGTACTTC.

The chain couples TRBV28 to TRBJ2-7; tentatively, D is TRBD2 (5 bases). Trimming shortened V by 6 bases and J by 2 bases, and 14 bases separated the two germline ends. The CDR3 covers 14 residues. The germline CDR1 and CDR2 sequences are MDHEN and SYDVKM. The CDR3 nucleotides read TGTGCCAGCAGCCTGCCGGACTCTGCCTACGAGCAGTACTTC. It is translated as CASSLPDSAYEQYF.

This clonotype was picked up a small number of times. The chain has TRBV12-3 or TRBV12-4 and TRBJ2-5, with a tentative D call TRBD2 (5 bases). Trimming left V 4 bases short and J 4 bases short, with 10 bases between. The CDR3 is 13 residues long. The CDR3 DNA follows: TGTGCCAGCAGTTCGGGGTTCCGAGAGACCCAGTACTTC. Amino acid sequence: CASSSGFRETQYF.

A few counts support this clonotype. The CDR3 DNA is TGTGCCAGCAACAGTGACTGGGGAAACATTCAGTACTTC. Amino acid sequence: CASNSDWGNIQYF. The chain is built from TRBV6-2 or TRBV6-3 and TRBJ2-4, with D unclear. Trimming took off 7 bases at V and 6 bases at J, with 13 bases between the two ends. Germline V gene data show CDR1 as MNHEY and CDR2 as SVGEGT. The CDR3 has 13 amino acids.

The chain employs TRBV20-1 and TRBJ1-2; the D is unclear. In germline, CDR1 is DFQATT, CDR2 SNEGSKA (reference sequence). The CDR3 is 12 amino acids. The germline V and J ends were trimmed by 3 bases and 2 bases, with 7 bases remaining between them. The CDR3 DNA reads TGCAGTGCTAGGCCCGGGAACTATGGCTACACCTTC. Translating gives CSARPGNYGYTF.

This clonotype was picked up a small number of times. This chain links TRBV29-1 with TRBJ1-1; no firm D call. This CDR3 comprises 13 residues. The V gene lost 5 bases and the J gene lost 0 bases, with 10 bases spanning the gap. Germline lookup yields CDR1 SQVTM and CDR2 ANQGSEA. The CDR3 loop reads CSVIDPLNTEAFF. DNA for the CDR3: TGCAGCGTTATTGACCCGTTGAACACTGAAGCTTTCTTT.

This clonotype was counted a few times. CDR3 residues: CASSRTSGRDTQYF. The CDR3 DNA reads TGCGCCAGCAGCCGGACTAGCGGGAGGGATACGCAGTATTTT. This sequence joins TRBV5-1 and TRBJ2-3; 14 bases are a match to TRBD2. This CDR3 contains 14 residues. The germline CDR1 and CDR2 sequences are SGHRS and YFSETQ. Trimming took 4 bases from V and 6 from J; bases not matched to a gene: 1. The whole variable domain, filled in from reference TRBV5-1 and TRBJ2-3, reads KAGVTQTPRYLIKTRGQQVTLSCSPISGHRSVSWYQQTPGQGLQFLFEYFSETQRNKGNFPGRFSGRQFSNSRSEMNVSTLELGDSALYLCASSRTSGRDTQYFGPGTRLTVL.

This clonotype was found a few times. The chain has TRBV28 and TRBJ2-7; 7 bases are shared with TRBD1. CDR1 is MDHEN and CDR2 is SYDVKM in the germline V gene. CDR3 length equals 13 residues. V trimming: 2 bases; J trimming: 5 bases; junction bases outside the gene matches: 3. The CDR3: CASSLPGTDEQYF. The CDR3, as DNA: TGTGCCAGCAGTTTACCTGGGACAGACGAGCAGTACTTC.

This clonotype was seen only a few times. The CDR3 here is CASSQKRSSGGAVGELFF. The CDR3 nucleotides read TGCGCCAGCAGCCAGAAAAGATCGAGCGGGGGGGCTGTGGGGGAGCTGTTTTTT. The genes are TRBV4-1 and TRBJ2-2, with 10 nucleotides matching TRBD2. Trimming removed 3 bases from V and 8 bases from J; junction bases left unmatched: 15. This CDR3 is built from 18 residues. Germline V lookup: CDR1 MGHRA, CDR2 YSYEKL.

The chain combines TRBV4-1 with TRBJ2-7; unclear D gene. V dropped 2 bases and J dropped 0 bases, with 14 bases sitting between them. The germline V gene has CDR1 MGHRA and CDR2 YSYEKL. This CDR3 comprises 16 residues. The CDR3 is CASSQRSAVSSYEQYF. CDR3 sequence (DNA): TGCGCCAGCAGCCAACGGAGCGCAGTCTCCTCCTACGAGCAGTACTTC.

The sample holds a few counts of this clonotype. The chain recombines TRBV28 with TRBJ2-7, with D perhaps matching TRBD1 (6 bases). The germline V and J ends were trimmed by 6 bases and 0 bases, with 15 bases remaining between them. Germline lookup yields CDR1 MDHEN and CDR2 SYDVKM. This CDR3 is 15 amino acids long. CDR3 residues: CASRDGQPSSYEQYF. In DNA, the CDR3 is TGTGCCAGCAGAGACGGACAGCCCAGCTCCTACGAGCAGTACTTC.

This clonotype was seen only a few times. This chain links TRBV6-5 with TRBJ2-7, with TRBD1 matching over 7 bases. The germline V gene encodes CDR1 MNHEY and CDR2 SVGAGI. There are 12 residues in the CDR3. Trimming removed 7 bases from V and 2 bases from J; junction bases left unmatched: 2. CDR3 amino acids: CASKGQTYEQYF. The CDR3 coding sequence is TGTGCCAGCAAGGGACAGACCTACGAGCAGTACTTC.

This clonotype was counted at least ten times. This chain links TRBV4-2 with TRBJ2-5; 11 positions match TRBD2. Germline values: CDR1 LGHNA, CDR2 YNFKEQ. Unmatched junction bases numbered 4, after V lost 4 bases and J lost 3 bases. CDR3 size: 15 residues. The CDR3 DNA is TGTGCCAGCAGCCGCACTAGCGGGGGTGAAGAGACCCAGTACTTC. This gives the protein CASSRTSGGEETQYF.

This clonotype was found a few times. V and J are TRBV4-3 and TRBJ1-1, with D uncertain. V was cut by 0 bases and J by 0 bases, with 11 bases left in between. The CDR3 covers 16 residues. Germline V gives CDR1 LGHNA, CDR2 YSLEER. The CDR3 DNA reads TGCGCCAGCAGCCAAGATCGGAACGGTCTGAACACTGAAGCTTTCTTT. Protein product: CASSQDRNGLNTEAFF.

The J gene is TRBJ2-7, the V gene TRBV12-3 or TRBV12-4; D is ambiguous. CDR3 length equals 12 residues. Trimming cost V 2 bases and J 2 bases, with 4 bases left between them. The CDR3 sequence is CASSLITYEQYF. In nucleotides, the CDR3 is TGTGCCAGCAGTTTAATAACCTACGAGCAGTACTTC.

This chain joins TRBV10-3 and TRBJ1-2, with 7 positions matching TRBD1. This CDR3 is built from 14 residues. Germline assignment: CDR1 ENHRY and CDR2 SYGVKD. After removal of 2 bases from V and 8 bases from J, the junction contained 8 bases not matched to a gene. Here the CDR3 reads CAISERDRSQGYTF. The CDR3 DNA sequence: TGTGCCATCAGTGAGCGGGACAGAAGTCAGGGCTACACCTTC.

The chain has TRBV5-6 and TRBJ2-1; TRBD2 agrees at 9 bases. Looked up from germline, CDR1 is SGHDT and CDR2 is YYEEEE. V gave up 2 bases and J gave up 3 bases; unmatched junction bases: 9. CDR3 size: 17 residues. CDR3 residues: CASSLSGSGGFYNEQFF. CDR3 DNA: TGTGCCAGCAGCTTATCAGGTAGCGGGGGATTCTACAATGAGCAGTTCTTC.

This clonotype was found a few times. V gene TRBV29-1 combines with J gene TRBJ2-4, with D hard to call. Looked up from germline, CDR1 is SQVTM and CDR2 is ANQGSEA. This CDR3 is built from 14 residues. Trimming removed 4 bases from V and 1 base from J, with 11 bases in between. CDR3 nucleotide sequence: TGCAGCGTTGCGTCCGATGGGGCCAAAAACATTCAGTACTTC. Translating it yields CSVASDGAKNIQYF.

The chain couples TRBV7-2 to TRBJ1-1, with TRBD1 as a possible D gene (5 bases). The CDR3 contains 15 residues. Germline CDR1 is SGHTA and CDR2 is FQGNSA. The V end was cut by 1 base, the J end by 1 base, with 10 bases between. CDR3: CASSLGGSANTEAFF. The CDR3 nucleotides read TGTGCCAGCAGCTTAGGGGGGTCAGCGAACACTGAAGCTTTCTTT.

The CDR3 sequence is CASSFYQQGRGYTF. The CDR3 region has the DNA TGTGCCAGCAGCTTCTATCAACAGGGGAGGGGCTACACCTTC. The chain is built from TRBV7-2 and TRBJ1-2, with TRBD1 matching over 7 bases. The CDR3 is 14 amino acids. V lost 3 bases to trimming and J lost 8 bases; unmatched junction nucleotides: 9. Germline V gene sequence: CDR1 SGHTA, CDR2 FQGNSA. The full variable domain, in which reference TRBV7-2 and TRBJ1-2 provide the parts outside the CDR3, is GAGVSQSPSNKVTEKGKDVELRCDPISGHTALYWYRQSLGQGLEFLIYFQGNSAPDKSGLPSDRFSAERTGGSVSTLTIQRTQQEDSAVYLCASSFYQQGRGYTFGSGTRLTVV.

The CDR3: CASSESERGGSYNEQFF. The CDR3 DNA reads TGTGCCAGCAGTGAATCGGAGCGGGGGGGTTCCTACAATGAGCAGTTCTTC. The chain is built from TRBV25-1 and TRBJ2-1; 10 positions agree with TRBD2. Looked up from germline, CDR1 is MGHDK and CDR2 is SYGVNS. CDR3 length equals 17 residues. Trimming took 1 base from V and 1 from J; bases not matched to a gene: 4.

This clonotype was recorded a few times. V is TRBV10-3 and J is TRBJ1-5; the D gene is possibly TRBD1 (6 bases). V was pared by 4 bases and J by 4 bases, with 14 bases between. Per germline, CDR1 ENHRY and CDR2 SYGVKD. This CDR3 is built from 15 residues. The CDR3 sequence: CAISGEQGGNQPQHF. The CDR3 DNA reads TGTGCCATCAGTGGGGAACAGGGAGGAAATCAGCCCCAGCATTTT.